This T cell receptor (beta chain) comes out of a study of T cells in narcolepsy. Regarding this clone: The target antigen is unknown.

Notes on the study in general: Blood of same and different patients, but not healthy controls, reportedly held recurring autoreactive clonotypes.

The CDR3 runs 15 residues. The V gene end was trimmed by 0 bases and the J gene end by 6 bases; junction bases not matched to a gene: 6. CDR1 and CDR2 from the germline V gene are SGHNT and YYREEE (reference sequence). Sequenced by immunoSEQ multiplex PCR; TCRdb stores in-frame clones only, minus some. The sample yields about 32,000 clones, roughly four fifths seen once. The chain recombines TRBV5-4 with TRBJ2-1; 7 bases are a match to TRBD2. Sequenced input: memory (CD45RA-) CD4+ T cells from blood. The TCR comes from a human donor in good health. CDR3 residues: CASSLGIAGGNEQFF. As DNA, the CDR3 is TGTGCCAGCAGCTTGGGAATAGCGGGTGGCAATGAGCAGTTCTTC.